A selection of T cell receptor beta chains follows, all from one sample in a study of beta chain features in type 1 diabetes. Data came from immunoSEQ multiplex PCR; TCRdb stores just in-frame clones and leaves some out. The top ten hold 0.04% of the sample, which has 630,000 or so clones, around an eighth seen once. The specimen sequenced was naive CD4+ T cells from blood. Receptor source: a man between 18 and 29 years old with type 1 diabetes. Both conserved end residues are part of each CDR3. A D gene is named only where the DNA matches it firmly. Only some rows state a clone size, as once, few, many or a class for expanded clones.

j_gene	d_gene	abundance	v_gene	CDR3aa	CDR3nt
TRBJ2-2	.	.	TRBV18	CASSRTHGQNTGELFF	TGTGCCAGCTCACGGACTCATGGACAGAACACCGGGGAGCTGTTTTTT
TRBJ2-5	.	.	TRBV18	CASSPNAGFGETQYF	TGTGCCAGCTCACCGAACGCGGGGTTTGGGGAGACCCAGTACTTC
TRBJ2-3	TRBD1	few	TRBV9	CASTLDRGDTQYF	TGTGCCAGCACCCTGGACAGGGGAGATACGCAGTATTTT
TRBJ1-2	.	.	TRBV28	CASSLPGAQNYGYTF	TGTGCCAGCAGTTTACCAGGGGCCCAAAACTATGGCTACACCTTC
TRBJ2-7	.	.	TRBV7-9	CASSSQGTYEQYF	TGTGCCAGCAGTTCCCAGGGGACGTACGAGCAGTACTTC
TRBJ1-3	TRBD1	few	TRBV30	CAWTSPDRGNTIYF	TGTGCCTGGACGAGCCCGGACAGGGGAAACACCATATATTTT
TRBJ2-7	.	.	TRBV2	CASMQGYEQYF	TGTGCCAGCATGCAAGGCTACGAGCAGTACTTC
TRBJ1-2	TRBD1	.	TRBV5-4	CASSLKGGHGYTF	TGTGCCAGCAGCCTGAAAGGGGGCCATGGCTACACCTTC
TRBJ2-1	.	few	TRBV29-1	CSVTGTPYNEQFF	TGCAGCGTCACCGGGACACCGTACAATGAGCAGTTCTTC
TRBJ1-2	.	few	TRBV5-1	CASSLEGSYGYTF	TGCGCCAGCAGCTTGGAGGGGAGCTATGGCTACACCTTC
TRBJ1-1	.	.	TRBV7-2	CASSLEAGRNTEAFF	TGTGCCAGCAGCTTAGAGGCAGGGAGGAACACTGAAGCTTTCTTT
TRBJ1-1	TRBD1	.	TRBV2	CASIRSRTGVTEAFF	TGTGCCAGCATTCGTAGTCGGACAGGGGTTACTGAAGCTTTCTTT
TRBJ1-4	.	.	TRBV15	CATSSPGVLDEKLFF	TGTGCCACCAGCAGCCCGGGGGTATTAGATGAAAAACTGTTTTTT
TRBJ2-7	TRBD2	.	TRBV6-5	CASSYQGGTSGYEQYF	TGTGCCAGCAGTTACCAAGGCGGGACTAGCGGATACGAGCAGTACTTC
TRBJ1-6	.	.	TRBV28	CASSDGQLNSPLHF	TGTGCCAGCAGTGATGGACAGCTAAATTCACCCCTCCACTTT
TRBJ2-6	.	few	TRBV30	CAWSVGAGANVLTF	TGTGCCTGGAGTGTAGGAGCTGGGGCCAACGTCCTGACTTTC
TRBJ2-5	TRBD2	few	TRBV5-1	CASSFGTSGGLQETQYF	TGCGCCAGCAGCTTCGGGACTAGCGGGGGGCTCCAAGAGACCCAGTACTTC
TRBJ1-1	.	.	TRBV30	CAWRVYGGSEAFF	TGTGCCTGGAGGGTTTATGGGGGCAGTGAAGCTTTCTTT
TRBJ2-5	.	.	TRBV5-4	CASSRDGGETQYF	TGTGCCAGCAGCAGGGATGGCGGGGAGACCCAGTACTTC
TRBJ2-1	TRBD2	.	TRBV5-1	CASSLAERGEQFF	TGCGCCAGCAGCTTGGCCGAGCGGGGAGAGCAGTTCTTC
TRBJ2-1	.	.	TRBV4-2	CASSQAGRGLYNEQFF	TGTGCCAGCAGCCAAGCCGGGCGGGGGCTATACAATGAGCAGTTCTTC
TRBJ2-3	TRBD1	few	TRBV5-6	CASSLQDRDTDTQYF	TGTGCCAGCAGCTTGCAGGACAGGGACACAGATACGCAGTATTTT
TRBJ2-5	.	.	TRBV30	CAWTVGETQYF	TGTGCCTGGACCGTGGGGGAAACCCAGTACTTC
TRBJ1-5	.	few	TRBV7-9	CASSLAPNQPQHF	TGTGCCAGCAGCTTAGCTCCTAATCAGCCCCAGCATTTT
TRBJ1-5	TRBD1	.	TRBV29-1	CSARLTGTGGFGNQPQHF	TGCAGCGCCCGTCTAACCGGGACAGGGGGCTTCGGCAATCAGCCCCAGCATTTT
TRBJ2-7	.	few	TRBV29-1	CSVVRRDQPYEQYF	TGCAGCGTTGTCCGCAGGGATCAACCCTACGAGCAGTACTTC
TRBJ2-1	TRBD1	.	TRBV11-3	CASSPGQNNEQFF	TGTGCCAGCAGCCCGGGACAGAACAATGAGCAGTTCTTC
TRBJ1-2	TRBD1	once	TRBV9	CASSVATGRANYGYTF	TGTGCCAGCAGCGTCGCGACAGGGAGAGCTAACTATGGCTACACCTTC
TRBJ1-2	TRBD1	few	TRBV6-6	CASTHPVDRRAIGYTF	TGTGCCAGCACCCACCCCGTGGACAGGCGGGCTATTGGCTACACCTTC
TRBJ2-7	TRBD2	.	TRBV5-1	CASSLSGGSSYEQYF	TGCGCCAGCAGCCTTAGCGGGGGAAGCTCCTACGAGCAGTACTTC
TRBJ2-2	TRBD2	.	TRBV6-5	CASSYGYSGVTGELFF	TGTGCCAGCAGTTACGGGTATAGCGGGGTCACCGGGGAGCTGTTTTTT
TRBJ1-2	.	few	TRBV12-5	CASGLISRHGYTF	TGTGCTAGTGGTTTGATATCGAGGCATGGCTACACCTTC
TRBJ2-7	TRBD2	.	TRBV19	CASTVAGGISYEQYF	TGTGCCAGTACGGTGGCGGGGGGGATCTCCTACGAGCAGTACTTC
TRBJ2-3	TRBD1	.	TRBV4-1	CASSQTGVSTDTQYF	TGCGCCAGCAGCCAAACAGGGGTGAGCACAGATACGCAGTATTTT
TRBJ1-1	.	few	TRBV6-5	CASSYNQKRWTEAFF	TGTGCCAGCAGTTACAATCAAAAGAGGTGGACTGAAGCTTTCTTT
TRBJ2-7	TRBD2	few	TRBV7-9	CASSPPGLADEQYF	TGTGCCAGCAGCCCTCCGGGACTAGCGGACGAGCAGTACTTC
TRBJ1-2	.	.	TRBV5-4	CASSLANGADYGYTF	TGTGCCAGCAGCTTGGCCAACGGCGCCGACTATGGCTACACCTTC
TRBJ2-1	TRBD1	.	TRBV6-5	CASSSGTGGENEQFF	TGTGCCAGCAGTTCCGGAACAGGGGGCGAGAATGAGCAGTTCTTC